This T cell receptor beta chain was found in a study of vaccination and CD4 T cells after COVID-19. Study-wide context: The convalescent group had six males, four females, seven Caucasians, two Asians, one multiracial. Post-COVID draws followed diagnosis by a median roughly 99 days (range 35 to 161). Control wells got either CEFX epitopes, HIV-1 Nef peptides, or no peptide at all.

Regarding treatment: roughly 10-day PBMC culture with coronavirus spike peptide pools or control peptides (ViraFEST assay). Investigators obtained the unexposed donor's CD4+ T cells before the COVID-19 pandemic (2011-2018). At days 3 and 7, half the medium was exchanged for fresh IL-2 medium. This clonotype turned up a few times. Antigen specificity is unknown. Germline lookup yields CDR1 SGHTA and CDR2 FQGNSA. The CDR3 is 13 residues long. V lost 2 bases and J 6 bases, leaving 8 bases between the germline ends. Sequencing of cultured CD4+ T cell DNA used the Oncomine TCR Beta short-read assay. One entry per CDR3 protein results from TCRdb running MiXCR on the PCR reads. This sample has more than 4,500 distinct CDR3 sequences; about 40% occur once, and the top ten carry under 30%.

Sequenced sample: CD4+ T cells from blood, cultured in vitro. The rearrangement links TRBV7-2 to TRBJ2-1, with no clear D. This TCR was recovered from a human donor in good health. In DNA, the CDR3 is TGTGCCAGCAGCTTACGGCCTAGCAATGAGCAGTTCTTC. The encoded protein is CASSLRPSNEQFF. The full variable domain, rest sourced from reference TRBV7-2 and TRBJ2-1, is GAGVSQSPSNKVTEKGKDVELRCDPISGHTALYWYRQSLGQGLEFLIYFQGNSAPDKSGLPSDRFSAERTGGSVSTLTIQRTQQEDSAVYLCASSLRPSNEQFFGPGTRLTVL.